This paragraph covers one T cell receptor (beta chain) sequence. This entry is derived from a study of PD-L1 blockade in urothelial cancer. Measured with immunoSEQ multiplex PCR; TCRdb has only the in-frame clones, and not every one. The data show about 120,000 clones, around 93% seen once. Stated time point: peripheral blood 6 weeks after treatment start. Deletions cut 0 bases from V and 5 bases from J, with 15 bases between. Germline V lookup: CDR1 SGHTA, CDR2 FQGNSA. CDR3 size: 16 residues. The specimen comprised PBMCs, sampled around atezolizumab (anti-PD-L1) treatment. The chain carries TRBV7-2 and TRBJ2-3, with unresolved D. The TCR originated in a man between 60 and 75 years old with urothelial cancer. CDR3: CASSLASSTSLDTQYF. CDR3 bases: TGTGCCAGCAGCTTAGCTAGCTCAACATCCCTAGATACGCAGTATTTT.